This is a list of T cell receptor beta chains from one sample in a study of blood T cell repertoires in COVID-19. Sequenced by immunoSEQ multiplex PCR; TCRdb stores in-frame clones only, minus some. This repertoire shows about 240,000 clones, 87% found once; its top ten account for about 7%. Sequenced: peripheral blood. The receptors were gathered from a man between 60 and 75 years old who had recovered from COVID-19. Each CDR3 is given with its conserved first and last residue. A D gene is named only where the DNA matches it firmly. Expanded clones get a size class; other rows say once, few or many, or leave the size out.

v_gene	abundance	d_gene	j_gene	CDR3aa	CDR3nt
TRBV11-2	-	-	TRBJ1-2	CASSSQRSNYGYTF	TGTGCCAGCAGCTCCCAAAGGAGCAACTATGGCTACACCTTC
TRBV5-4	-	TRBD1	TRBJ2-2	CASSFRGGPIGGELFF	TGTGCCAGCAGCTTTAGAGGGGGCCCCATTGGCGGGGAGCTGTTTTTT
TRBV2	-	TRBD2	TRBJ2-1	CASSPISGGPDEQFF	TGTGCCAGCAGTCCTATCAGCGGGGGGCCCGATGAGCAGTTCTTC
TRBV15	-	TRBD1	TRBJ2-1	CATSRDQGAKGEQFF	TGTGCCACCAGCAGAGATCAGGGGGCGAAGGGTGAGCAGTTCTTC
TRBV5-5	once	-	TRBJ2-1	CASRRRWGQGINEQFF	TGTGCCAGCAGGAGACGGTGGGGCCAGGGGATTAATGAGCAGTTCTTC
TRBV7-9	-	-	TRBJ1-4	CASSFGGTTNEKLFF	TGTGCCAGCAGCTTCGGGGGTACAACTAATGAAAAACTGTTTTTT
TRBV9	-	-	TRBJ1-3	CASSVGAQAGNTIYF	TGTGCCAGCAGCGTAGGGGCGCAGGCTGGAAACACCATATATTTT
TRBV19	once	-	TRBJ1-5	CASRTPGQSQPQHF	TGTGCCAGTAGGACACCGGGACAATCCCAGCCCCAGCATTTT
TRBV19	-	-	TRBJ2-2	CASSPAGRPGELFF	TGTGCCAGTAGTCCCGCAGGGAGGCCCGGGGAGCTGTTTTTT
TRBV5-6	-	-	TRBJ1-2	CASSQTWGYTF	TGTGCCAGCAGCCAGACTTGGGGCTACACCTTC
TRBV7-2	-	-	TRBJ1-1	CASSSIPVEAFF	TGTGCCAGCAGCTCGATCCCAGTTGAAGCTTTCTTT
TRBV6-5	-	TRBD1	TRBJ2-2	CASIKGDRGTGELFF	TGTGCCAGCATCAAAGGGGACAGGGGAACCGGGGAGCTGTTTTTT
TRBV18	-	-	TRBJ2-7	CASSNGRASYEQYF	TGTGCCAGCTCAAACGGCAGGGCCTCCTACGAGCAGTACTTC